Below, 7 T cell receptor beta chains from the same sample are listed, as sequenced in a study of OX40 agonist ivuxolimab in advanced cancers. TCRdb keeps only in-frame clones here, not all; method: immunoSEQ multiplex PCR. The table includes 26,000 or so clones, roughly 88% detected once. This specimen was CD4+ or CD8+ T cells sorted from blood, taken in a trial of the OX40 agonist ivuxolimab. The receptors come from an adult with an advanced solid tumor such as melanoma, head and neck, liver or kidney cancer.

The J gene is TRBJ2-5, the V gene TRBV29-1; possibly TRBD1 for D (5 bases). Trimming took 2 bases from V and 0 from J, leaving 22 bases between them. The CDR3 is made up of 18 amino acids. In germline, CDR1 is SQVTM, CDR2 ANQGSEA. The DNA of the CDR3 is TGCAGCGTTGAACCGATCGGACAACATACCCTAAACCAAGAGACCCAGTACTTC. This translates into CSVEPIGQHTLNQETQYF.

This clone has a single count. The rearrangement uses TRBV4-1 and TRBJ2-1; 11 bases agree with TRBD2. The CDR3 runs 15 residues. Per germline, CDR1 MGHRA and CDR2 YSYEKL. Trimming took 4 bases from V and 3 from J; bases not matched to a gene: 2. DNA of the CDR3: TGCGCCAGCAGCCCGGGACTAGCGGTCTACAATGAGCAGTTCTTC. This translates into CASSPGLAVYNEQFF.

This clone has more than one count but fewer than ten. Other DNA sequences from this sample encode an identical CDR3 as well. V gene TRBV5-1 combines with J gene TRBJ2-1; 9 bases map to TRBD2. The V and J ends lost 0 bases and 7 bases, in that order; junction bases with no gene match: 11. The CDR3 is 17 amino acids. Germline assignment: CDR1 SGHRS and CDR2 YFSETQ. The CDR3 DNA reads as TGCGCCAGCAGCTTGGCCTTTGGTAGCGGGAGAGCTAATGAGCAGTTCTTC. Translating it yields CASSLAFGSGRANEQFF.

The chain carries TRBV5-6 and TRBJ2-7; D is possibly TRBD2 (6 bases). V was shortened by 2 bases and J by 3 bases, with 15 bases between the two germline ends. The CDR3 has 15 residues. Germline CDR1 is SGHDT and CDR2 is YYEEEE. CDR3 protein: CASSLDNGGDYEQYF. The CDR3 nucleotides read TGTGCCAGCAGCTTAGATAACGGCGGGGACTACGAGCAGTACTTC.

There are a few counts of this clone. The chain couples TRBV2 to TRBJ2-7; 9 positions agree with TRBD1. The V gene end was trimmed by 3 bases and the J gene end by 5 bases; junction bases not matched to a gene: 8. The germline CDR1 and CDR2 sequences are SNHLY and FYNNEI. This CDR3 spans 15 amino acids. The CDR3 DNA sequence: TGTGCCAGCAGTGACCCGGGACAGGGAAGGAACGAGCAGTACTTC. As protein: CASSDPGQGRNEQYF.

This chain links TRBV29-1 with TRBJ2-1; D gene unclear. The CDR3 is made up of 14 amino acids. Trimming removed 7 bases from V and 1 base from J, with 14 bases in between. Germline-derived CDR1 and CDR2 are SQVTM and ANQGSEA. The CDR3 sequence: CSESLAGSYNEQFF. CDR3 sequence (DNA): TGCAGCGAGAGTTTAGCTGGTTCCTACAATGAGCAGTTCTTC.

The rearrangement uses TRBV12-2 and TRBJ1-1. TRBV12-2 is annotated as a pseudogene. The length of the CDR3 is 12 residues. The CDR3 nucleotides read TGTGCATGTCCTATCGGGCGCCTGGGAGCTTTCTTT. This translates into CACPIGRLGAFF.